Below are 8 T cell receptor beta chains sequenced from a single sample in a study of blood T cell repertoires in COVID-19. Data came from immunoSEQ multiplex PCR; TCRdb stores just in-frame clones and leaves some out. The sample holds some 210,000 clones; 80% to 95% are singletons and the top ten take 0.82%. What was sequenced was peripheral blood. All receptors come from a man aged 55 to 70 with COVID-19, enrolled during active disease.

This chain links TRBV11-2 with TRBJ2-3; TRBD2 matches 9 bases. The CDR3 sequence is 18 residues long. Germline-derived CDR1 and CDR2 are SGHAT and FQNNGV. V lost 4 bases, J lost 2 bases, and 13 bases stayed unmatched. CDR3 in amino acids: CASSSPIGRGGLTDTQYF. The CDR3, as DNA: TGTGCCAGCAGCTCCCCTATAGGGCGGGGGGGCCTCACAGATACGCAGTATTTT.

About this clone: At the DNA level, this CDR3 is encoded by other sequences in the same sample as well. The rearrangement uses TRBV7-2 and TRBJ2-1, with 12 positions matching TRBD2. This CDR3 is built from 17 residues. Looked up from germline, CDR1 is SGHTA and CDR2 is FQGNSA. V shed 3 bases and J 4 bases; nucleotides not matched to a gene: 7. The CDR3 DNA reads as TGTGCCAGCAGCTTGGGGGGGCTAGCGGGAGGGTACAATGAGCAGTTCTTC. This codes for CASSLGGLAGGYNEQFF. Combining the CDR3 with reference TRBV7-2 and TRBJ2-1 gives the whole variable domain GAGVSQSPSNKVTEKGKDVELRCDPISGHTALYWYRQSLGQGLEFLIYFQGNSAPDKSGLPSDRFSAERTGGSVSTLTIQRTQQEDSAVYLCASSLGGLAGGYNEQFFGPGTRLTVL.

The CDR3 bases are TGTGCCAGCAGCTCAAGCGGGGGGCTCTCGGAGACCCAGTACTTC. It codes for CASSSSGGLSETQYF. The chain is built from TRBV7-9 and TRBJ2-5; 9 bases agree with TRBD2. The CDR3 covers 15 residues. Germline V gives CDR1 SEHNR, CDR2 FQNEAQ (reference sequence). The J segment lost 5 bases and the V segment lost 4 bases, leaving 8 bases of the junction unmatched.

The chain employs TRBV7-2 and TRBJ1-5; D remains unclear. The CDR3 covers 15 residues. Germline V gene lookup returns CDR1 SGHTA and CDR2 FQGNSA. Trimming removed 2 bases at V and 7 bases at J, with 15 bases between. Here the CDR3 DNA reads TGTGCCAGCAGCTTATGGCCGGAGAACGGCCAGCCCCAGCATTTT. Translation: CASSLWPENGQPQHF.

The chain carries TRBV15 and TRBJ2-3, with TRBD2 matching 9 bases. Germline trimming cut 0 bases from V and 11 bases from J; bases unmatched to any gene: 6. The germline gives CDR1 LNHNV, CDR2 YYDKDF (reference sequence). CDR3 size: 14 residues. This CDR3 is CATSRESRLAVQYF. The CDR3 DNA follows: TGTGCCACCAGCAGAGAGTCCCGACTAGCGGTGCAGTATTTT.

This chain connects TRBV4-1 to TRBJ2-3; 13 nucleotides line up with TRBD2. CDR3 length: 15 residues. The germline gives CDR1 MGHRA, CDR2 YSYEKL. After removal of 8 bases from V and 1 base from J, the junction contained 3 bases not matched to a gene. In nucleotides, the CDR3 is TGCGCCAGCTTTGGACTAGCGGGAGGCACAGATACGCAGTATTTT. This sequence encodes CASFGLAGGTDTQYF.

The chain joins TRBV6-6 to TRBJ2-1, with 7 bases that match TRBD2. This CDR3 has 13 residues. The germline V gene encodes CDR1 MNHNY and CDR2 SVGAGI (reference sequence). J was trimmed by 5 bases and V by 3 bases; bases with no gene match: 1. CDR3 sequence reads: CASSYGTNNEQFF. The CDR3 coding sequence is TGTGCCAGCAGTTATGGGACTAACAATGAGCAGTTCTTC.

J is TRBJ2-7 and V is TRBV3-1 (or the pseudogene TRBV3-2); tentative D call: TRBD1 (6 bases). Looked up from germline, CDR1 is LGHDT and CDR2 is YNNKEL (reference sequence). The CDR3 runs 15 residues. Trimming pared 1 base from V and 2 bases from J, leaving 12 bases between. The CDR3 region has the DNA TGTGCCAGCAGCCAAGTCAACACAGGGCCCTACGAGCAGTACTTC. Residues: CASSQVNTGPYEQYF.